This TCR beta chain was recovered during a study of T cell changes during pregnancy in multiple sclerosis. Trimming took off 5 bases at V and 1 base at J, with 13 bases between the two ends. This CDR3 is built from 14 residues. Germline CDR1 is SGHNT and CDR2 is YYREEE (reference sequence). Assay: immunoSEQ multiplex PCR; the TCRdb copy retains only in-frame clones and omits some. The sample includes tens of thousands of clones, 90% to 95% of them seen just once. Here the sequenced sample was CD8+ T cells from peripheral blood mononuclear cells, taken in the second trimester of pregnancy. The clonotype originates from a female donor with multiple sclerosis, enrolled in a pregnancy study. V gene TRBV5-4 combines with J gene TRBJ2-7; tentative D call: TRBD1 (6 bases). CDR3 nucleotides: TGTGCCAGCAGGGACCGGGACACTTCCTACGAGCAGTACTTC. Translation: CASRDRDTSYEQYF.